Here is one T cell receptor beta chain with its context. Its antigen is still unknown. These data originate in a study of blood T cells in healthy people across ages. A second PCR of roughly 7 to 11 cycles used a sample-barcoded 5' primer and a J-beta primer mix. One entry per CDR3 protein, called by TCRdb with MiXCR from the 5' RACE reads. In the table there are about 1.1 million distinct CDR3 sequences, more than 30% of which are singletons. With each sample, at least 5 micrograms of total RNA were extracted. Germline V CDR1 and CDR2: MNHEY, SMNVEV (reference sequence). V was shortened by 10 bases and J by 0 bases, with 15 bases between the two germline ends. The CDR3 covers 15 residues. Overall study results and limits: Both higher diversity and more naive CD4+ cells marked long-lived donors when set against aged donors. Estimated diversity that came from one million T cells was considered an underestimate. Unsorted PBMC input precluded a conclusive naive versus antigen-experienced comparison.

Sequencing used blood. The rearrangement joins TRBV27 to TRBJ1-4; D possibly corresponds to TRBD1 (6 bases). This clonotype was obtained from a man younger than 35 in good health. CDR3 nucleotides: TGTGCCACCGCCTGGACAGATGCAACTAATGAAAAACTGTTTTTT. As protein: CATAWTDATNEKLFF.